These 9 T cell receptor delta chains were all obtained from the same sample, sequenced in a study of gamma-delta T cells after stem cell transplantation. TCRdb re-called the RT-PCR reads with CATT. This sample has about 4,500 delta-chain clones, with approximately 15% found just once. The sample taken for sequencing was gamma-delta T cells. These receptors came from a human donor. It is not recorded whose cells these are; they may come from a transplant donor.

By frequency in the sample, this clone is medium-sized. The J gene is TRDJ3, the V gene TRDV3, with 11 positions matching TRDD3. The germline V gene encodes CDR1 TVYSNPD and CDR2 GDNSRS (reference sequence). The CDR3 has 16 amino acids. Trimming cost V 3 bases and J 0 bases; bases outside gene matches: 1. The CDR3 is CALLGDSSWDTRQMFF. DNA for the CDR3: TGTGCCTTACTGGGGGATAGCTCCTGGGACACCCGACAGATGTTTTTC.

The rearrangement links TRDV1 to TRDJ1; TRDD3 agrees at 9 bases. TCRdb does not report a J gene; here it was assigned by matching the DNA to germline references. The CDR3 is 22 amino acids. Losses at the gene ends were 2 bases for V and 0 bases for J; bases not matched to a gene: 22. Germline loops: CDR1 TSWWSYY, CDR2 QGS. The CDR3 is CALGEIPSRTLLGEPYTDKLIF. The CDR3 nucleotides read TGTGCTCTTGGGGAAATCCCTAGCAGGACCTTACTGGGGGAGCCGTACACCGATAAACTCATCTTT.

This clone was seen a handful of times. The chain carries TRDV1 and TRDJ1; TRDD3 matches 10 bases. CDR1 is TSWWSYY and CDR2 is QGS in the germline V gene. The trim removed 1 base at V and 0 bases at J, leaving 5 bases unmatched. CDR3 length equals 17 residues. The CDR3 DNA reads TGTGCTCTTGGGGAACCTCCTACTGGGGGATACACCGATAAACTCATCTTT. Amino acids: CALGEPPTGGYTDKLIF.

V is TRDV1 and J is TRDJ2, with TRDD3 matching 10 bases. Germline values: CDR1 TSWWSYY, CDR2 QGS. The V gene end was trimmed by 4 bases and the J gene end by 1 base; junction bases not matched to a gene: 21. The CDR3 spans 22 residues. CDR3 bases: TGTGCTCTTGGGGGGTTCATGGGTACTGGGGGATTTAGACCCTATTTGACAGCACAACTCTTCTTT. This gives the protein CALGGFMGTGGFRPYLTAQLFF.

Regarding this clone: A much larger clone sits a single nucleotide away, making a read error possible. The chain recombines TRDV2 with TRDJ3, with 8 bases fitting TRDD3. The CDR3 runs 18 residues. After removal of 0 bases from V and 2 bases from J, the junction contained 5 bases not matched to a gene. Germline CDR1 is GEAIGNYY and CDR2 is EKD. CDR3 nucleotides: TGTGCCTGTGACACCGTACTGGGGGGTACCTGGGACACCCGACAGATGTTTTTC. Its translation: CACDTVLGGTWDTRQMFF.

This clone was detected a few times. V gene TRDV2 combines with J gene TRDJ1; 10 positions agree with TRDD3. TCRdb leaves out the J gene; it was filled in here by matching the DNA to germline. The ends lost 3 bases at V and 0 bases at J; junction bases unmatched: 15. The CDR3 totals 19 residues. Germline CDR1 is GEAIGNYY and CDR2 is EKD. CDR3 sequence reads: CACDSRGLGDAPYTDKLIF. In nucleotides, the CDR3 is TGTGCCTGTGACTCAAGGGGACTGGGGGATGCCCCGTACACCGATAAACTCATCTTT.

By share, this clone counts as large. The same CDR3 is also encoded by other DNA sequences in this sample. The chain employs TRDV2 and TRDJ3; 12 bases align to TRDD3. The CDR3 sequence is 20 residues long. Germline V gives CDR1 GEAIGNYY, CDR2 EKD. V shed 1 base and J 2 bases; nucleotides not matched to a gene: 8. CDR3 sequence reads: CACDTRTGGYFAWDTRQMFF. Written as DNA, the CDR3 is TGTGCCTGTGACACGCGGACTGGGGGATACTTCGCCTGGGACACCCGACAGATGTTTTTC.

CDR3 amino acids: CALGDFLAVPDKLIF. The DNA of the CDR3 is TGTGCTCTTGGGGATTTCCTAGCCGTACCCGATAAACTCATCTTT. The J gene is TRDJ1, the V gene TRDV1; a weak D match, TRDD2 (6 bases). The germline gives CDR1 TSWWSYY, CDR2 QGS. V lost 3 bases to trimming and J lost 3 bases, with 14 bases between them. The CDR3 has 15 amino acids.

This sequence joins TRDV1 and TRDJ1; 9 bases align to TRDD3. The V gene's germline CDR1 is TSWWSYY and CDR2 QGS. V was clipped by 2 bases and J by 0 bases; unmatched bases: 31. This CDR3 comprises 25 residues. As DNA, the CDR3 is TGTGCTCTTGGGGAAGGCTCGTCGCTTTCTTACTGGGGGACCACATACAAACCCTACACCGATAAACTCATCTTT. Amino acid sequence: CALGEGSSLSYWGTTYKPYTDKLIF.